The rows below give T cell receptor beta chains drawn from one sample of a study of CD8+ T cells in alopecia areata. Sequencing was performed with immunoSEQ multiplex PCR; in TCRdb, only in-frame clones are kept and a portion is missing. Seen here are approximately 180,000 clones, about 53% observed once, and the top ten hold 11%. Sequences were derived from CD8+ T cells sorted from blood, sampled at week 24, from a patient treated with tofacitinib. These receptors came from a human donor with alopecia areata. The CDR3 runs from the conserved cysteine through the conserved F or W. Each record gives: J gene, V gene, clone size, D gene, CDR3 protein, CDR3 DNA. D genes are given only for firm matches. Rows may omit the clone size; those that give it use once, few, many or a size class.

TRBJ2-3	TRBV5-1	NA	TRBD2	CASSLGGGMDTQYF	TGCGCCAGCAGCTTGGGCGGGGGGATGGATACGCAGTATTTT
TRBJ1-1	TRBV30	NA	NA	CAWIYPGKNTEAFF	TGTGCCTGGATTTATCCAGGGAAGAACACTGAAGCTTTCTTT
TRBJ1-2	TRBV29-1	NA	NA	CSILEGYTF	TGCAGCATACTTGAGGGCTACACCTTC
TRBJ2-7	TRBV29-1	NA	TRBD1	CSVPGQGNEQYF	TGCAGCGTTCCGGGACAGGGGAACGAGCAGTACTTC
TRBJ2-1	TRBV29-1	NA	NA	CSVEGGQHNEQFF	TGCAGCGTTGAGGGGGGGCAGCACAATGAGCAGTTCTTC
TRBJ2-7	TRBV27	NA	NA	CASSAGGGTYEQYF	TGTGCCAGCAGTGCAGGGGGGGGGACCTACGAGCAGTACTTC
TRBJ2-1	TRBV7-8	NA	TRBD2	CASSHPSGGPYEQFF	TGTGCCAGCAGCCACCCTAGCGGGGGGCCATATGAGCAGTTCTTC
TRBJ1-1	TRBV6-5	NA	NA	CASSYEGWTEAFF	TGTGCCAGCAGTTATGAGGGGTGGACTGAAGCTTTCTTT
TRBJ2-5	TRBV29-1	few	NA	CSVEASSQETQYF	TGCAGCGTTGAAGCGTCGAGTCAAGAGACCCAGTACTTC
TRBJ1-2	TRBV4-1	NA	NA	CASSQERRGLYGYTF	TGCGCCAGCAGCCAAGAAAGAAGGGGCCTCTATGGCTACACCTTC
TRBJ2-7	TRBV19	NA	NA	CASSSDTSYEQYF	TGTGCCAGTAGCTCGGACACCTCCTACGAGCAGTACTTC
TRBJ1-2	TRBV4-3	NA	NA	CASSSEGAGENYGYTF	TGCGCCAGCAGCTCCGAAGGGGCGGGGGAAAACTATGGCTACACCTTC
TRBJ1-1	TRBV30	NA	NA	CAWRTTQNTEAFF	TGTGCCTGGAGGACGACACAGAACACTGAAGCTTTCTTT
TRBJ1-1	TRBV29-1	NA	NA	CSVRKSEGMNTEAFF	TGCAGCGTACGGAAATCTGAGGGGATGAACACTGAAGCTTTCTTT
TRBJ1-5	TRBV5-6	few	NA	CASSSYNQPQHF	TGTGCCAGCAGCTCTTACAATCAGCCCCAGCATTTT